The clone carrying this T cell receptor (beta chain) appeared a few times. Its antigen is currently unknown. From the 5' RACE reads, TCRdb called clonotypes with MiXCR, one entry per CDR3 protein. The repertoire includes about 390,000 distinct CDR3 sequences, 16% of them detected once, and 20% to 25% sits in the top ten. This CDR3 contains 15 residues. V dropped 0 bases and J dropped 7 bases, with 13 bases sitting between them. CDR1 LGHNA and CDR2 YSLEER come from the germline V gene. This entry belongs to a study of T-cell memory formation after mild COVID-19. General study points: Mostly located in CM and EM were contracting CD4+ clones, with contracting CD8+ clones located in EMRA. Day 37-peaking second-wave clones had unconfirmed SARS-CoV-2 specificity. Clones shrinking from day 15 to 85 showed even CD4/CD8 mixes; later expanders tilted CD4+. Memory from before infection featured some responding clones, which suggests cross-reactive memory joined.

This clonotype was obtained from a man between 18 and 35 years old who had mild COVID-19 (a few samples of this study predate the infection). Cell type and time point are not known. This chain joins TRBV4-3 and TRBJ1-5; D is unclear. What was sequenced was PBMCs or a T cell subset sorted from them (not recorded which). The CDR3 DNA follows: TGCGCCAGCAGCCAAGATTCGGGGTTCGGGCAGCCCCAGCATTTT. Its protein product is CASSQDSGFGQPQHF.